There are many counts of the clone carrying this T cell receptor (beta chain). Its target is not known. This CDR3 contains 13 residues. Trimming shortened V by 2 bases and J by 2 bases, and 4 bases separated the two germline ends. Diagnostic assessment was based on clinical symptoms, serum thyroxine and TRAb, thyroid ultrasound and orbital computed tomography. This specimen belongs to a study of T cells in Graves' hyperthyroidism and ophthalmopathy. Study-wide points: The blood repertoire included most of the expanded thyroid clonotypes above 0.001.

Using RNA transcripts as the source, TCR beta CDR3 regions were amplified. With the HTBI primer set, the TCR CDR3 went through a first round of RT-PCR. Using its own MiXCR run on the multiplex PCR reads, TCRdb lists one record per CDR3 protein. This sample carries a few hundred thousand distinct CDR3 sequences, approximately 22% of them seen once, and the ten largest clones take approximately 54%. The V call is TRBV12-3 or TRBV12-4, the J call TRBJ1-5; D unclear. Specimen: blood. The TCR was taken from a woman aged 70-85 years with Graves' ophthalmopathy. The CDR3 loop reads CASSLKGNQPQHF. In DNA, the CDR3 is TGTGCCAGCAGTTTAAAGGGCAATCAGCCCCAGCATTTT.